This T cell receptor beta chain was observed in a study of long-term antiretroviral therapy in people with HIV. They ran version v3.0 of the immunoSEQ assay at survey level. TCRdb's copy holds only in-frame clones and misses some; the assay was immunoSEQ multiplex PCR. The sample records 31,000 or so clones, about 95% being singletons. Trimming removed 0 bases from V and 3 bases from J; junction bases left unmatched: 6. The germline V gene encodes CDR1 MGHRA and CDR2 YSYEKL. The CDR3 is 17 residues long. On this clone: Its antigen remains unidentified.

General study points: Controls exceeded HIV repertoires in CDR3 length range. Across all time points, the repertoire was dominated by clones that expanded before ART.

This TCR came from a man aged 30-40 years with HIV. The chain links TRBV4-1 to TRBJ2-3, with TRBD1 matching 10 bases. Sequenced material: unsorted PBMCs, taken approximately 6.5 years after starting antiretroviral therapy. The CDR3 sequence is CASSQDYWDRGTDTQYF. CDR3 nucleotides: TGCGCCAGCAGCCAAGATTATTGGGACAGGGGAACAGATACGCAGTATTTT.